This T cell receptor (beta chain) was observed in a study of shared clonotypes between healthy human individuals. Study observations and caveats: Estimated clonotype richness was generally higher in naive than memory subsets.

Concerning this clone: Antigen specificity is unknown.

This table comes from immunoSEQ multiplex PCR, and its TCRdb copy is limited to in-frame clones, with some not included. The data contain 700,000 or so clones, roughly 78% of them singletons. The receptor comes from a woman younger than 45 in good health. The sequenced sample consisted of memory CD4+ T cells sorted from blood. Regarding subset: CD45RA-negative fraction.

The CDR3 loop reads CASRGQPQHF. As DNA, the CDR3 is TGCGCCAGCCGGGGCCAGCCCCAGCATTTT. The V and J genes are TRBV23-1 and TRBJ1-5; possibly TRBD1 for D (5 bases). TRBV23-1 qualifies as an ORF whose function is uncertain. This CDR3 has 10 residues. V lost 8 bases and J lost 7, with 6 bases in between.